This T cell receptor (beta chain) was retrieved from a study of T cell repertoires in cytomegalovirus infection. Study-wide context: The public TCR beta signatures pointed to both CMV infection and matching HLA type.

The germline CDR1 and CDR2 sequences are DFQATT and SNEGSKA (reference sequence). CDR3 length equals 16 residues. Study-wide points: Carriers of CMV plus the relevant HLA were identified by cumulative public TCR beta family frequency. The study found HLA-C-restricted CMV-specific TCR beta clonotypes dominating the ex vivo response.

Comment on this clonotype: The antigen remains undetermined. One junction end disagrees with the germline gene, perhaps due to a read error.

From the reads, TCRdb called clonotypes with MiXCR, one entry per CDR3 protein. This repertoire shows about 300,000 distinct CDR3 sequences, 25% found once; its top ten account for approximately 14%. The specimen sequenced was PBMCs. The V and J genes are TRBV20-1 and TRBJ1-5; weak D call: TRBD1 (6 bases). The source is a human donor in good health (CMV status not recorded). Some clones in this sample may be carry-over from other donors' samples. The CDR3 sequence: CSARDRRQGLIQPEHF. CDR3 DNA: TGCAGTGCTAGAGATCGGCGGCAGGGGCTCATTCAGCCCGAGCATTTT.